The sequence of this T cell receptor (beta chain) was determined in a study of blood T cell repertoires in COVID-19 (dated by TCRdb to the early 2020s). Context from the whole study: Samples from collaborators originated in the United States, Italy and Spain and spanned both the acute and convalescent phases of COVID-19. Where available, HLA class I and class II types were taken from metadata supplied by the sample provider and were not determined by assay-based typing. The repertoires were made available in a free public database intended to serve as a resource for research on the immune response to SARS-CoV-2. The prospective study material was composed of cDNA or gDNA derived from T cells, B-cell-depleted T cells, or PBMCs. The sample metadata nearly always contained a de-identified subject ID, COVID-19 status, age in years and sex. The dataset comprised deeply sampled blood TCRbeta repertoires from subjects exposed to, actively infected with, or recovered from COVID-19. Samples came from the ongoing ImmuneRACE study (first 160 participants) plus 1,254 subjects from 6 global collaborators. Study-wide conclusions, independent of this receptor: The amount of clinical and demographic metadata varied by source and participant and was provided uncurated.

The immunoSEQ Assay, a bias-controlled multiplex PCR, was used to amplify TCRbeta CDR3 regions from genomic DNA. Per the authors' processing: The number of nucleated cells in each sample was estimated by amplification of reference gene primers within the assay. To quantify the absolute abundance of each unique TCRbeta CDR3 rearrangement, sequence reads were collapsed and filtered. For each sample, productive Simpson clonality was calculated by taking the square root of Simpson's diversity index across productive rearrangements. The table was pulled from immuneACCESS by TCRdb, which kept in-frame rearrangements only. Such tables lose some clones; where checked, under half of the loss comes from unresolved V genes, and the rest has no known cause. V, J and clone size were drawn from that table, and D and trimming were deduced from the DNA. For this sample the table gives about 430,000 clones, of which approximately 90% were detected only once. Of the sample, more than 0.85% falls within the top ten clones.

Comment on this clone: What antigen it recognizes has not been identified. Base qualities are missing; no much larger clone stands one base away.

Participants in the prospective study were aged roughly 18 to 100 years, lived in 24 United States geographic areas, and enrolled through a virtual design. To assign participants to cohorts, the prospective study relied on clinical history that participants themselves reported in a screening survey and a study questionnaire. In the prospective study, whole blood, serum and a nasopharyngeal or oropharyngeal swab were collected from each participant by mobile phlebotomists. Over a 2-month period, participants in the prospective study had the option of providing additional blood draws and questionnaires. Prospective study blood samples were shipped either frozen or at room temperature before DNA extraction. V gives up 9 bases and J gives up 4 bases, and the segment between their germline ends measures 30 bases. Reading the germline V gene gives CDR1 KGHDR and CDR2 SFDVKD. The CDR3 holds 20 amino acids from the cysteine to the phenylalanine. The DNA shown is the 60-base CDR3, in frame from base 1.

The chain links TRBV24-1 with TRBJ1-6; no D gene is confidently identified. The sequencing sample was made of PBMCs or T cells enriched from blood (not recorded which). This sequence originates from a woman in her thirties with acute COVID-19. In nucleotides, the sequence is TGTGCCACCCTCACCAGAGGCTTAGCTCCCTTACCCGTTTATAATTCACCCCTCCACTTT. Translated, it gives CATLTRGLAPLPVYNSPLHF.